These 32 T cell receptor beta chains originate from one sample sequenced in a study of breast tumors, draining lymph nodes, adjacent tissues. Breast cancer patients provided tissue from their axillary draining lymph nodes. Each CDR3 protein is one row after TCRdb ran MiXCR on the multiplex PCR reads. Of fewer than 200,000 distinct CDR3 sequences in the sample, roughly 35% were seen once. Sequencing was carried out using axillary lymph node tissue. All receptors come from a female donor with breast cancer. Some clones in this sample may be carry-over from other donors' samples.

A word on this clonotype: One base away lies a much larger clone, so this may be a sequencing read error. DNA for the CDR3: TGTGCCAGCAGTCACAACAGGGTTCCTGGCTACACCTTC. It is translated as CASSHNRVPGYTF. V gene TRBV6-5 combines with J gene TRBJ1-2; D may be TRBD1 (6 bases). Trimming removed 5 bases from V and 7 bases from J, with 14 bases in between. The CDR3 spans 13 residues. In germline, CDR1 is MNHEY, CDR2 SVGAGI.

The DNA for the CDR3 is TGTGCCAGCAGCTCGGGACAGTACAATGAAAAACTGTTTTTT. This sequence encodes CASSSGQYNEKLFF. This chain links TRBV7-2 with TRBJ1-4; the match to TRBD1 covers 7 bases. V lost 4 bases, J lost 5 bases, and 4 bases stayed unmatched. This CDR3 has 14 amino acids. Germline assignment: CDR1 SGHTA and CDR2 FQGNSA.

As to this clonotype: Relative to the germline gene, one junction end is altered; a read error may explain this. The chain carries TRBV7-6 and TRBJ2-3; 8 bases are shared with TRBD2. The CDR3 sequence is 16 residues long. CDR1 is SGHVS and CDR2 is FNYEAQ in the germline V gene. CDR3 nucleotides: TGTGCTAGCAGCTTAGCGGGAAAAGGGTCGTACAATGAGCAGTATTTT. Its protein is CASSLAGKGSYNEQYF.

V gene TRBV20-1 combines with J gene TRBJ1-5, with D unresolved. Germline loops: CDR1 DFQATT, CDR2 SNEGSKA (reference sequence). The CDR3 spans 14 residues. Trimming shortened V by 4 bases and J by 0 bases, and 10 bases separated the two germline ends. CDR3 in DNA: TGCAGTGCTATTAGGGCGGATAGCAATCAGCCCCAGCATTTT. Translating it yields CSAIRADSNQPQHF.

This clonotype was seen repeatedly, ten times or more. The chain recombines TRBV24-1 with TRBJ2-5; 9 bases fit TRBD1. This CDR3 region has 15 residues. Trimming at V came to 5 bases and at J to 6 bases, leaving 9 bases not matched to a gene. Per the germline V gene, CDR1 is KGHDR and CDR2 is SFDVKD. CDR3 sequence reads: CATSAPGQGRQTQYF. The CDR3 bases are TGTGCCACCAGTGCCCCGGGACAGGGAAGGCAGACCCAGTACTTC.

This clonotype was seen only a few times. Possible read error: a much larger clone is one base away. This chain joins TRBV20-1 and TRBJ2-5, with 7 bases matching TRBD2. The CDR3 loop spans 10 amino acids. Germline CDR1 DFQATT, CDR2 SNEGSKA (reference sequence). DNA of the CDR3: TGCAGATTAGCGGGCGGGGCCCAGCACTTC. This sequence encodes CRLAGGAQHF.

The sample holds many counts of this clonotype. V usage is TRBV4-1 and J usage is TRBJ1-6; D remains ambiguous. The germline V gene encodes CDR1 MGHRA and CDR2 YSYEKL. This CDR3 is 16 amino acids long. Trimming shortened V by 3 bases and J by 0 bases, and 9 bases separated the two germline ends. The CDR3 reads CASSQMESSYNSPLHF. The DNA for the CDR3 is TGCGCCAGCAGCCAGATGGAAAGCTCCTATAATTCACCCCTCCACTTT.

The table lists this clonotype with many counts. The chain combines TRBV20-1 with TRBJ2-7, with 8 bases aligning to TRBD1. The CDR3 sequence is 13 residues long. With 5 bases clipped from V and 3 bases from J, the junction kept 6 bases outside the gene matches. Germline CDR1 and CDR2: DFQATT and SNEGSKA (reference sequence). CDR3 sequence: CSAQRTGRYEQYF. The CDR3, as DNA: TGCAGTGCTCAGAGGACAGGGCGCTACGAGCAGTACTTC.

The CDR3 loop reads CASSQGEGGSETQYF. CDR3 nucleotide sequence: TGCGCCAGCAGCCAGGGTGAGGGGGGGTCCGAGACCCAGTACTTC. The J gene is TRBJ2-5, the V gene TRBV4-1; possible D gene TRBD2, 7 bases. CDR3 length equals 15 residues. Trimming removed 3 bases from V and 5 bases from J, with 16 bases in between. CDR1 and CDR2 from the germline V gene are MGHRA and YSYEKL.

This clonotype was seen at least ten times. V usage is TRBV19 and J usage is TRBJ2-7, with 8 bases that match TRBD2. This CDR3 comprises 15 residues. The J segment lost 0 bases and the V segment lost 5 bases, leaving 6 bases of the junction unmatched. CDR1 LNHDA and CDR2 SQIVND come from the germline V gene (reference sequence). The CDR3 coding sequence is TGTGCCAGTAGTCGGGCGGGAGGTCACTCCTACGAGCAGTACTTC. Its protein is CASSRAGGHSYEQYF.

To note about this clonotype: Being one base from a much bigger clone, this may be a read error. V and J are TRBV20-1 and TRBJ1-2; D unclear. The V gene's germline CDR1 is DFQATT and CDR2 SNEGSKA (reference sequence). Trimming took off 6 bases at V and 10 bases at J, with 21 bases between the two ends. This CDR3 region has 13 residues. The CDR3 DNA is TGCAGTGCCCATCTAACAGTGGCGGGTGCCTACACCTTC. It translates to CSAHLTVAGAYTF.

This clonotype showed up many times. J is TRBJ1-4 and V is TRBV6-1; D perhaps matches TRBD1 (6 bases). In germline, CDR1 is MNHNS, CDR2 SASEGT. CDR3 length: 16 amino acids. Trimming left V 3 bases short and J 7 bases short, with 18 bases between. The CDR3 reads CASSERGGGAREKLFF. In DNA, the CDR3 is TGTGCCAGCAGTGAGCGGGGCGGGGGGGCTCGTGAAAAACTGTTTTTT.

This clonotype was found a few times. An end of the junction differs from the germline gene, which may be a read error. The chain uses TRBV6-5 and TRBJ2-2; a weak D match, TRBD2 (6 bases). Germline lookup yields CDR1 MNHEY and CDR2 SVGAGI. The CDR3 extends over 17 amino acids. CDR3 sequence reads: CASSHSRIVGGTGELFF. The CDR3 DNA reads TGTGCCAGCAGTCACTCGAGAATCGTCGGGGGCACCGGGGAGCTGTTTTTT.

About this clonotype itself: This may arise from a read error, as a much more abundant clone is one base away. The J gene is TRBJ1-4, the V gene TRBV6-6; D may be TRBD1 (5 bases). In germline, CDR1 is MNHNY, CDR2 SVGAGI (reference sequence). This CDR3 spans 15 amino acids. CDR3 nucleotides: TGTGCCAGCAGTCAGGGACCGAAATGGGGTGAAAAACTGTCTTTT. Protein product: CASSQGPKWGEKLSF.

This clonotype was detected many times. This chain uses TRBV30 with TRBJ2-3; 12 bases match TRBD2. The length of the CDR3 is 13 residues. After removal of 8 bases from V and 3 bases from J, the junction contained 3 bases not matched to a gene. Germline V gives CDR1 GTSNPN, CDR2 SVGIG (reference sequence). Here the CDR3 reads CARLAGATDTQYF. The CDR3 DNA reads TGTGCCCGACTAGCGGGGGCTACAGATACGCAGTATTTT.

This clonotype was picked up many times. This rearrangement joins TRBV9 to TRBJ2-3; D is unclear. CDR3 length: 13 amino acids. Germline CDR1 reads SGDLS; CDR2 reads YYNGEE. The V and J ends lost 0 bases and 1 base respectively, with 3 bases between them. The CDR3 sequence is CASSVGGTDTQYF. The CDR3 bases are TGTGCCAGCAGCGTAGGTGGCACAGATACGCAGTATTTT.

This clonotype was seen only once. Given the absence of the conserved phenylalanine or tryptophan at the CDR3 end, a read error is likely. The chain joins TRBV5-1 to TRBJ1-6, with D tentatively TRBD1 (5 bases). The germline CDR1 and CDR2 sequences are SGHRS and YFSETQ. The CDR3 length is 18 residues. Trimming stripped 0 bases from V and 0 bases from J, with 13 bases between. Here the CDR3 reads CASSLGDGAVSYNSPLHL. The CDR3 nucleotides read TGCGCCAGCAGCTTGGGGGACGGGGCTGTCTCCTATAATTCACCCCTCCACCTT.

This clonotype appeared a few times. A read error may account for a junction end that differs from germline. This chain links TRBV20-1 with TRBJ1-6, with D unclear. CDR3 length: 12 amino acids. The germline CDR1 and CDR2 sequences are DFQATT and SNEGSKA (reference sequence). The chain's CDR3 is CSAREGNSPPHF. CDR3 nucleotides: TGCAGTGCAAGGGAGGGTAATTCCCCCCCCCACTTT.

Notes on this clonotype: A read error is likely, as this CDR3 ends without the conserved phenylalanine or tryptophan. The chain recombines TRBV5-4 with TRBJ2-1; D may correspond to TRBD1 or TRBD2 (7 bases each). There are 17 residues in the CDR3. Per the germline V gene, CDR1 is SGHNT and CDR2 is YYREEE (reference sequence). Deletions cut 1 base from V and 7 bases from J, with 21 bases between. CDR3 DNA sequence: TGTGCCAGCAGCTTGAGAACTTTTCAGGGGGGGGGGAATGAGCAGTTCTCC. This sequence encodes CASSLRTFQGGGNEQFS.

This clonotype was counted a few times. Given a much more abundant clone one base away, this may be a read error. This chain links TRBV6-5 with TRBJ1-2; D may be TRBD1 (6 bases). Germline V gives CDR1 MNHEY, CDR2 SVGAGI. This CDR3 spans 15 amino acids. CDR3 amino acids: CASSHSTWGPDGYTF. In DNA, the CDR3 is TGTGCCAGCAGTCACTCAACGTGGGGGCCGGATGGCTACACCTTC.

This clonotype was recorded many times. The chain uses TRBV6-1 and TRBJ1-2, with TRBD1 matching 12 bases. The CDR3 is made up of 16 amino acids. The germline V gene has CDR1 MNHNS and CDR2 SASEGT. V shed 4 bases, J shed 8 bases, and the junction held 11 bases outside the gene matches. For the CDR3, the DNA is TGTGCCAGCAGTGTCTTACCGGGACAGGGGGCGCGGGGCTACACCTTC. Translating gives CASSVLPGQGARGYTF.

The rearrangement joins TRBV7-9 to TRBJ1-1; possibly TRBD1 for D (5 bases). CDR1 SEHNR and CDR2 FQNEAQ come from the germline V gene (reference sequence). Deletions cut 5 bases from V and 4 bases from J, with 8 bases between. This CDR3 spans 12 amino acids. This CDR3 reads CASSRGVTEAFF. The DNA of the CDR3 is TGTGCCAGCAGCCGGGGGGTCACTGAAGCTTTCTTT.

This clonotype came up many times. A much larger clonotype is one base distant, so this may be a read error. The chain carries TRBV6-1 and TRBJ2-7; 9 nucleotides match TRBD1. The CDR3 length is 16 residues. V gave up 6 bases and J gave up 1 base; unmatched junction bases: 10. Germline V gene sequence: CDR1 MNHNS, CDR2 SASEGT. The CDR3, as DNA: TGTGCCAGCAGACTCACAGGGGGCGCAAGGTCCTACGAGCAGTACTTC. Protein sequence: CASRLTGGARSYEQYF.

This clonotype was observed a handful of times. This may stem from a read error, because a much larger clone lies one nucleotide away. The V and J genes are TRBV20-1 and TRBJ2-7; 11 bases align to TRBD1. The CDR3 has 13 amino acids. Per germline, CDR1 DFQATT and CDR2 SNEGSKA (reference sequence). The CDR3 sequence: CKILGQGVHAQYF. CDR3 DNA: TGCAAGATCTTGGGACAGGGGGTCCACGCGCAGTACTTC.

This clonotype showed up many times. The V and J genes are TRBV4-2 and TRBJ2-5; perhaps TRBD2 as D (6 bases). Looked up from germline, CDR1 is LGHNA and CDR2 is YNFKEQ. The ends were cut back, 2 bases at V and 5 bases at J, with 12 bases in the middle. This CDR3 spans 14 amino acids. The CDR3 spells CASSQRGIGETQYF. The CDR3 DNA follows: TGTGCCAGCAGCCAACGGGGGATAGGGGAGACCCAGTACTTC.

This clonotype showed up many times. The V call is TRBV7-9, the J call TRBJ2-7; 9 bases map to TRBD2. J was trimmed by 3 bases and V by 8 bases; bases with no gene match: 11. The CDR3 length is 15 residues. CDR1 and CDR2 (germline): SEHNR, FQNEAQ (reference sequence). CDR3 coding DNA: TGTGCCAGCGCCGCGGGAGCGGGGGGCTTCTACGAGCAGTACTTC. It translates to CASAAGAGGFYEQYF.

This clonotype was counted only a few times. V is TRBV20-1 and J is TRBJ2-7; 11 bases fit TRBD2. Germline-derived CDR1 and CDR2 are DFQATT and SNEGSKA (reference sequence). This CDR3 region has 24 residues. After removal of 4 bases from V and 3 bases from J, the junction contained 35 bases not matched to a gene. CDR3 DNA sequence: TGCAGTGCTACATTCGGCTGGGACAGGGCTGAGCTAGCGGGAGGCGGTCGCGGTTACTACGAGCAGTACTTC. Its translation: CSATFGWDRAELAGGGRGYYEQYF.

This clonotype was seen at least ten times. CDR3 in amino acids: CASSPSQVQDTQYF. The CDR3 coding sequence is TGTGCCAGCAGCCCGTCGCAGGTCCAAGATACGCAGTATTTT. V gene TRBV11-3 combines with J gene TRBJ2-3, with D unclear. Germline lookup yields CDR1 SGHNT and CDR2 YENEEA. Trimming cost V 5 bases and J 5 bases, with 14 bases left between them. The CDR3 contains 14 residues.

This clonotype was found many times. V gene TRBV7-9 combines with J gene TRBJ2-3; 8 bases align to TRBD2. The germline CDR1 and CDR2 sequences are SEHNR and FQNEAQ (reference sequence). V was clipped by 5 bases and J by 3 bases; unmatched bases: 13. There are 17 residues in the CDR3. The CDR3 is CASSPGRSGSRTDTQYF. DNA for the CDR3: TGTGCCAGCAGCCCGGGCCGGAGCGGGAGTAGAACAGATACGCAGTATTTT.

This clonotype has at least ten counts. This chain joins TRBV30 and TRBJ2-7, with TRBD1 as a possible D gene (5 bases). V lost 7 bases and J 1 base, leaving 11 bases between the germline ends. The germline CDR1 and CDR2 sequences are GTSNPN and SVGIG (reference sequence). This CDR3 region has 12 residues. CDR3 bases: TGTGCCTTCACGACAGAGTCCTACGAGCAGTACTTC. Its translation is CAFTTESYEQYF.

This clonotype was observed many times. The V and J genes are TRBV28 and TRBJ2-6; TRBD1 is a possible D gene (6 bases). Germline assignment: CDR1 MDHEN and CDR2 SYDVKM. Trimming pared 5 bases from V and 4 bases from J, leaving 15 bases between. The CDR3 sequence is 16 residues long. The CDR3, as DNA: TGTGCCAGCAGTGGGACGGGACAACCCGGGGCCAACGTCCTGACTTTC. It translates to CASSGTGQPGANVLTF.

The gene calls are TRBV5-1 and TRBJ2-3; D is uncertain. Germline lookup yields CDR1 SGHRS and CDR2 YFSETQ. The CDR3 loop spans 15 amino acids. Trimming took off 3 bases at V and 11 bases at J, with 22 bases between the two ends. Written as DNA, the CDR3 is TGCGCCAGCAGCTCACCGAGCACCGGATTCAATGAGCAGTATTTT. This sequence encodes CASSSPSTGFNEQYF.